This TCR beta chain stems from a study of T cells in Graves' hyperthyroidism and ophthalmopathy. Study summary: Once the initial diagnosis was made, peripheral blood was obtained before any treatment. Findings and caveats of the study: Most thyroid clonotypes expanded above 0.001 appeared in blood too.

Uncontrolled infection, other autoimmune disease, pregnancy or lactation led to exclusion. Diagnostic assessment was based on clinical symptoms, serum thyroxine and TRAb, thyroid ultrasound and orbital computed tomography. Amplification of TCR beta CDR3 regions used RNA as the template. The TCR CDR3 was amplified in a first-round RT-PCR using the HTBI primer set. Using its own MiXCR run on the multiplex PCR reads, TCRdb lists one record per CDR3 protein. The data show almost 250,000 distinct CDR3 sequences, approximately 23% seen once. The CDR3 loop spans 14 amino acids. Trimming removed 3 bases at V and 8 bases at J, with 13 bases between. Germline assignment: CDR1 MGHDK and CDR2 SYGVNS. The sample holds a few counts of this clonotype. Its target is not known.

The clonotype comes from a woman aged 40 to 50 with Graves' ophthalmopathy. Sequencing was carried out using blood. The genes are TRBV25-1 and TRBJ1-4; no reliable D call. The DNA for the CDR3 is TGTGCCAGCAGTGACCCTCGACCCCAAGAAAAACTGTTTTTT. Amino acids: CASSDPRPQEKLFF.